This TCR beta chain was identified during a study of cytomegalovirus exposure and HLA in healthy donors. The PCR contained 60 Vbeta and 13 Jbeta primers. Only in-frame clones appear in the TCRdb table, and some are missing; sequencing was by immunoSEQ multiplex PCR. The sample holds some 160,000 clones, roughly 68% seen once. Sequencing input: PBMCs. The TCR was taken from a man in his fifties or sixties in good health and CMV-seronegative.

CDR3 sequence: CASGLEGGSPLHF. For the CDR3, the DNA is TGTGCCAGCGGTTTGGAGGGTGGTTCACCCCTCCACTTT. V and J are TRBV6-4 and TRBJ1-6; D is unresolved. The CDR3 is made up of 13 amino acids. With 8 bases removed from V and 9 bases from J, the gap between germline ends came to 14 bases. Germline V gene sequence: CDR1 MRHNA, CDR2 SNTAGT.